This is a list of T cell receptor beta chains from one sample in a study of T cell repertoires in cytomegalovirus infection. Their antigens are not known. TCRdb reanalysed the reads using MiXCR and keeps one entry per CDR3 protein. Of fewer than 900,000 distinct CDR3 sequences in the sample, 29% were seen once. The source was cultured CD8+ T cells from PBMCs, collected from culture after CMV antigen stimulation. The receptors shown here come from a human donor in good health (CMV status not recorded). Some clones in this sample may be carry-over from other donors' samples. Each CDR3 is given with its conserved first and last residue. The order of the fields is J gene, V gene, clone size, D gene, CDR3 DNA, CDR3 protein. D genes are given only for firm matches. Some rows have no size entry. The others give once, few or many, or a class for an expanded clone.

j_gene: TRBJ2-1
v_gene: TRBV28
abundance: few
d_gene: TRBD2
CDR3nt: TGTGCCAACCGTGCGGGGGGGCCCTGGAATGAGCAGTTCTTC
CDR3aa: CANRAGGPWNEQFF

j_gene: TRBJ1-2
v_gene: TRBV6-1
abundance: few
d_gene: TRBD1
CDR3nt: TGTGCCAGCAGGGGCTGGACAGGGATATATGGCTACACCTTC
CDR3aa: CASRGWTGIYGYTF

j_gene: TRBJ1-1
v_gene: TRBV19
abundance: .
d_gene: .
CDR3nt: TGTGCCAGTAGTCCGAGGACATCGAGCACTGAAGCTTTCTTT
CDR3aa: CASSPRTSSTEAFF

j_gene: TRBJ1-4
v_gene: TRBV7-6
abundance: .
d_gene: .
CDR3nt: TGTGCCAGCAGCTTAGAGGCGGCTACTAATGAAAAACTGTTTTTT
CDR3aa: CASSLEAATNEKLFF

j_gene: TRBJ1-2
v_gene: TRBV4-2
abundance: .
d_gene: .
CDR3nt: TGTGCCAGCAGCCAAGATACGGCAGGCAGGGTAGTCCTTAACTATGGCTACACCTTC
CDR3aa: CASSQDTAGRVVLNYGYTF

j_gene: TRBJ2-7
v_gene: TRBV7-6
abundance: few
d_gene: .
CDR3nt: TGTGCCAGCAGCTTAGGGGGGGGCGTATACGAGCAGTACTTC
CDR3aa: CASSLGGGVYEQYF

j_gene: TRBJ2-7
v_gene: TRBV2
abundance: .
d_gene: TRBD1
CDR3nt: TGTGCCAGCGGACAGGGGTTCCACGAGCAGTACTTC
CDR3aa: CASGQGFHEQYF

j_gene: TRBJ1-2
v_gene: TRBV4-2
abundance: .
d_gene: TRBD1
CDR3nt: TGTGCCAGCAGCCAAGATATCGACAGGGCGTCCGGCTACACCTTC
CDR3aa: CASSQDIDRASGYTF

j_gene: TRBJ2-1
v_gene: TRBV6-1
abundance: .
d_gene: .
CDR3nt: TGTGCCAGCAGGCAGGGAAACAATGAGCAGTTCTTC
CDR3aa: CASRQGNNEQFF

j_gene: TRBJ2-5
v_gene: TRBV7-6
abundance: few
d_gene: .
CDR3nt: TGTGCCAGCAGTTTTAGGAGGGGCAGGGAAGAGACCCAGTACTTC
CDR3aa: CASSFRRGREETQYF

j_gene: TRBJ2-2
v_gene: TRBV7-6
abundance: many
d_gene: TRBD1
CDR3nt: TGTGCCAGCAGCCGGGACAGGTTGGCCGGGGAGCTGTTTTTT
CDR3aa: CASSRDRLAGELFF

j_gene: TRBJ2-5
v_gene: TRBV5-4
abundance: .
d_gene: TRBD1
CDR3nt: TGTGCCAGCAGCTTCCGGGGACAGGGTGAAGAGACCCAGTACTTC
CDR3aa: CASSFRGQGEETQYF

j_gene: TRBJ2-5
v_gene: TRBV2
abundance: few
d_gene: .
CDR3nt: TGTGCCAGCAGGGGGGAACGGGAGACCCAGTACTTC
CDR3aa: CASRGERETQYF

j_gene: TRBJ2-6
v_gene: TRBV5-6
abundance: .
d_gene: .
CDR3nt: TGTGCCAGCAGCTTTGGATGGAGCTCTGGGGCCAACGTCCTGACTTTC
CDR3aa: CASSFGWSSGANVLTF

j_gene: TRBJ2-5
v_gene: TRBV15
abundance: few
d_gene: .
CDR3nt: TGTGCCACCAGCGCAGGGGCCGCGGGGCCATACCAAGAGACCCAGTACTTC
CDR3aa: CATSAGAAGPYQETQYF

j_gene: TRBJ1-1
v_gene: TRBV6-5
abundance: .
d_gene: .
CDR3nt: TGTGCCAGCAGTTACACCAGGGATACTGAAGCTTTCTTT
CDR3aa: CASSYTRDTEAFF

j_gene: TRBJ2-3
v_gene: TRBV12-3/TRBV12-4
abundance: many
d_gene: TRBD2
CDR3nt: TGTGCCAGCAGCCGACCGGGAAGCGGGGGGGCGACAGATACGCAGTATTTT
CDR3aa: CASSRPGSGGATDTQYF

j_gene: TRBJ1-5
v_gene: TRBV4-2
abundance: .
d_gene: TRBD1
CDR3nt: TGTGCCAGCAGCCAACTACGACAGGGTAATCAGCCCCAGCATTTT
CDR3aa: CASSQLRQGNQPQHF

j_gene: TRBJ2-3
v_gene: TRBV9
abundance: few
d_gene: TRBD2
CDR3nt: TGTGCCAGCAGTGCGGGGGGCCAAATCACAGATACGCAGTATTTT
CDR3aa: CASSAGGQITDTQYF

j_gene: TRBJ2-5
v_gene: TRBV2
abundance: .
d_gene: TRBD1
CDR3nt: TGTGCCAGCAGTGAACAGGGACAGCACTTACAAGAGACCCAGTACTTC
CDR3aa: CASSEQGQHLQETQYF

j_gene: TRBJ2-2
v_gene: TRBV27
abundance: .
d_gene: TRBD1
CDR3nt: TGTGCCAGCAGGCCGGGACAGACAACCGGGGAGCTGTTTTTT
CDR3aa: CASRPGQTTGELFF

j_gene: TRBJ2-7
v_gene: TRBV25-1
abundance: .
d_gene: .
CDR3nt: TGTGCCAGCAGCGAAAGCCTCAGGGACGAGCAGTACTTC
CDR3aa: CASSESLRDEQYF

j_gene: TRBJ1-5
v_gene: TRBV19
abundance: .
d_gene: TRBD1
CDR3nt: TGTGCCAGTAGTATCCCCAACAGGGGCTGGGGTCAGCCCCAGCATTTT
CDR3aa: CASSIPNRGWGQPQHF

j_gene: TRBJ2-2
v_gene: TRBV5-4
abundance: few
d_gene: .
CDR3nt: TGTGCCAGCAGCTTGGGACTATCGAACACCGGGGAGCTGTTTTTT
CDR3aa: CASSLGLSNTGELFF

j_gene: TRBJ1-5
v_gene: TRBV7-6
abundance: many
d_gene: .
CDR3nt: TGTGCCAGCAGCTTAAAGGACGGGAGCAATCAGCCCCAGCATTTT
CDR3aa: CASSLKDGSNQPQHF

j_gene: TRBJ2-5
v_gene: TRBV12-3/TRBV12-4
abundance: .
d_gene: .
CDR3nt: TGTGCCAGCAGTCTTTCCCGGCCGACCCAGTACTTC
CDR3aa: CASSLSRPTQYF

j_gene: TRBJ1-2
v_gene: TRBV12-3/TRBV12-4
abundance: .
d_gene: .
CDR3nt: TGTGCCAGCACCGGCCACCGGGAATATGGCTACACCTTC
CDR3aa: CASTGHREYGYTF

j_gene: TRBJ2-1
v_gene: TRBV7-3
abundance: many
d_gene: TRBD2
CDR3nt: TGTGCCAGCAGATTAACTAGCGGGGGGTTAAGCTCCTACAATGAGCAGTTCTTC
CDR3aa: CASRLTSGGLSSYNEQFF

j_gene: TRBJ1-2
v_gene: TRBV12-3/TRBV12-4
abundance: many
d_gene: .
CDR3nt: TGTGCCAGCAGCCCCTCGGGGCTCGATGGCTACACCTTC
CDR3aa: CASSPSGLDGYTF

j_gene: TRBJ2-3
v_gene: TRBV7-9
abundance: .
d_gene: .
CDR3nt: TGTGCCAGCAAGGCATCACTCCAACCCACAGATACGCAGTATTTT
CDR3aa: CASKASLQPTDTQYF

j_gene: TRBJ2-5
v_gene: TRBV5-4
abundance: few
d_gene: .
CDR3nt: TGTGCCAGCAGCCAACAGGGCAAACAAGAGACCCAGTACTTC
CDR3aa: CASSQQGKQETQYF

j_gene: TRBJ2-5
v_gene: TRBV27
abundance: few
d_gene: .
CDR3nt: TGTGCCAGCAGTCCACGGGCGGGGCGGACCCAGTACTTC
CDR3aa: CASSPRAGRTQYF

j_gene: TRBJ2-7
v_gene: TRBV4-2
abundance: .
d_gene: TRBD2
CDR3nt: TGTGCCAGCAGCCAAGGCGGGGGGCCCACCTACGAGCAGTACTTC
CDR3aa: CASSQGGGPTYEQYF

j_gene: TRBJ2-3
v_gene: TRBV6-4
abundance: .
d_gene: TRBD2
CDR3nt: TGTGCCAGCAGTGACTCGAACCCTAGCGGGGTCGCAGATACGCAGTATTTT
CDR3aa: CASSDSNPSGVADTQYF

j_gene: TRBJ2-1
v_gene: TRBV9
abundance: .
d_gene: TRBD2
CDR3nt: TGTGCCAGCAGCCCTTCAGGGGGGCTAGCGGGGGTCAATGAGCAGTTCTTC
CDR3aa: CASSPSGGLAGVNEQFF

j_gene: TRBJ2-2
v_gene: TRBV20-1
abundance: .
d_gene: .
CDR3nt: TGCAGTGCCCCGGACAGGAACACCGGGGAGCTGTTTTTT
CDR3aa: CSAPDRNTGELFF

j_gene: TRBJ1-1
v_gene: TRBV29-1
abundance: .
d_gene: .
CDR3nt: TGCAGCGCGCCTCGGGGAGCTGAAGCTTTCTTT
CDR3aa: CSAPRGAEAFF